A selection of T cell receptor beta chains follows, all from one sample in a study of T cell responses to AZD1222 COVID-19 vaccine. Produced via immunoSEQ multiplex PCR; TCRdb's table is partial and in-frame only. Altogether about 130,000 clones are present, 70% to 90% being singletons, with the ten largest covering more than 20%. This specimen consisted of peripheral blood, obtained on day 0 of AZD1222 vaccination. These TCRs come from an adult in good health. Both conserved end residues are part of each CDR3. D genes are given only for firm matches. Clone size is shown for a subset of rows, as once, few, many or a class of expanded clone.

CASSFGHIYNEKLFF	TGTGCCAGCAGCTTTGGGCACATTTATAATGAAAAACTGTTTTTT	TRBV12-1	once	NA	TRBJ1-4
CASSLGGVYGYTF	TGTGCCAGCAGTCTCGGGGGGGTGTATGGCTACACCTTC	TRBV28	NA	NA	TRBJ1-2
CASSLGTVQETQYF	TGTGCCAGCAGCCTGGGGACCGTTCAAGAGACCCAGTACTTC	TRBV6-5	NA	NA	TRBJ2-5
CASGMTGNNSPLHF	TGCGCCAGCGGAATGACAGGGAATAATTCACCCCTCCACTTT	TRBV5-1	NA	TRBD1	TRBJ1-6
CASSEGSSNQPQHF	TGTGCCAGCAGTGAAGGTTCGAGTAATCAGCCCCAGCATTTT	TRBV6-1	NA	NA	TRBJ1-5
CALPTDLGGGYTF	TGTGCCCTTCCAACCGATCTGGGGGGGGGCTACACCTTC	TRBV24-1	NA	NA	TRBJ1-2
CASSFRLMGEAFF	TGTGCCAGCAGTTTTCGGTTAATGGGTGAAGCTTTCTTT	TRBV27	NA	NA	TRBJ1-1
CASSSDRGSYNEQFF	TGTGCCAGCAGTTCCGACAGAGGCTCCTACAATGAGCAGTTCTTC	TRBV2	NA	NA	TRBJ2-1
CASSPPRGRETQYF	TGTGCCAGTAGTCCCCCTCGAGGTCGGGAGACCCAGTACTTC	TRBV19	NA	NA	TRBJ2-5
CASSPSQGGYEQYF	TGTGCCAGCAGCCCTTCGCAGGGAGGCTACGAGCAGTACTTC	TRBV3-1/TRBV3-2	medium-sized	NA	TRBJ2-7
CASSWDRGNTEAFF	TGTGCCAGCAGTTGGGACAGGGGGAACACTGAAGCTTTCTTT	TRBV6-5	NA	TRBD1	TRBJ1-1
CASSFTGIDSPLHF	TGTGCCAGCAGCTTCACAGGGATTGATTCACCCCTCCACTTT	TRBV7-2	NA	NA	TRBJ1-6
CASSHPGNRGGNEKLFF	TGTGCCAGCAGCCACCCCGGCAACAGGGGAGGTAATGAAAAACTGTTTTTT	TRBV14	NA	TRBD1	TRBJ1-4
CASSLEGSSGNTIYF	TGTGCCAGCAGCTTAGAGGGGAGCTCTGGAAACACCATATATTTT	TRBV7-2	once	NA	TRBJ1-3
CASSFSGGAYEQYF	TGTGCCAGCAGCTTTTCGGGGGGGGCCTACGAGCAGTACTTC	TRBV11-2	NA	TRBD2	TRBJ2-7
CASSFTGRAEAFF	TGTGCCAGCAGCTTTACAGGGAGGGCTGAAGCTTTCTTT	TRBV7-9	once	NA	TRBJ1-1
CASGQGEWEKLFF	TGTGCCAGCGGACAGGGGGAGTGGGAAAAACTGTTTTTT	TRBV12-3/TRBV12-4	NA	TRBD1	TRBJ1-4
CASSSPDRGRETQYF	TGTGCCAGCAGCTCGCCAGACAGGGGAAGGGAGACCCAGTACTTC	TRBV7-9	NA	TRBD1	TRBJ2-5
CASSLGGGSNYGYTF	TGCGCCAGCAGCTTGGGAGGCGGCAGCAACTATGGCTACACCTTC	TRBV5-1	NA	NA	TRBJ1-2
CASSVVGTVSSKNIQYF	TGTGCCAGCAGCGTTGTCGGGACAGTTTCCTCCAAAAACATTCAGTACTTC	TRBV9	NA	TRBD1	TRBJ2-4
CASSPDTIGYGYTF	TGTGCCAGCTCACCGGACACCATTGGCTATGGCTACACCTTC	TRBV18	NA	NA	TRBJ1-2
CASSESGGNTIYF	TGCGCCAGCAGTGAGTCAGGGGGAAACACCATATATTTT	TRBV10-2	NA	NA	TRBJ1-3
CASSLARSNQPQHF	TGTGCCAGCAGCTTAGCGAGGTCCAATCAGCCCCAGCATTTT	TRBV7-2	few	NA	TRBJ1-5
CASSQGGDRVVADTQYF	TGTGCCAGCAGCCAAGGTGGGGACAGGGTAGTGGCAGATACGCAGTATTTT	TRBV3-1/TRBV3-2	NA	TRBD1	TRBJ2-3
CASSRDSYGYTF	TGTGCCAGCAGCAGAGACAGCTATGGCTACACCTTC	TRBV12-3/TRBV12-4	NA	NA	TRBJ1-2
CASSPPTGNYEQYF	TGTGCCAGCAGCCCCCCGACAGGGAACTACGAGCAGTACTTC	TRBV5-6	many	TRBD1	TRBJ2-7
CASRQPIDRRDGYTF	TGTGCCAGCAGGCAGCCGATAGACCGTAGGGATGGCTACACCTTC	TRBV28	few	NA	TRBJ1-2
CAISESVLVSTARKETQYF	TGTGCCATCAGTGAGTCCGTTTTGGTCAGTACAGCGAGAAAAGAGACCCAGTACTTC	TRBV10-3	few	NA	TRBJ2-5
CASSGQVNSPLHF	TGTGCCAGCAGCGGACAGGTCAATTCACCCCTCCACTTT	TRBV6-2/TRBV6-3	NA	TRBD1	TRBJ1-6
CASSASGTGGGYTF	TGTGCCAGCAGCGCTTCCGGGACAGGGGGCGGCTACACCTTC	TRBV27	NA	TRBD1	TRBJ1-2
CASSTGGIKGEQYF	TGTGCCAGCAGTACAGGGGGAATTAAAGGCGAGCAGTACTTC	TRBV3-1/TRBV3-2	NA	TRBD1	TRBJ2-7
CATSDPLGYTF	TGTGCCACCAGTGATCCGTTGGGCTACACCTTC	TRBV24-1	NA	NA	TRBJ1-2
CASTRRDRAWGETQYF	TGTGCCAGCACCAGGCGCGACAGGGCTTGGGGAGAGACCCAGTACTTC	TRBV5-6	NA	TRBD1	TRBJ2-5
CAISESRGSNTGELFF	TGTGCCATCAGTGAGTCCCGGGGGTCGAACACCGGGGAGCTGTTTTTT	TRBV10-3	once	NA	TRBJ2-2
CASSLDRGETQYF	TGTGCCAGCAGCTTGGACAGGGGAGAGACCCAGTACTTC	TRBV7-8	once	TRBD1	TRBJ2-5
CTSSHPTSDSYNEQFF	TGCACCAGCAGCCACCCCACTAGCGACTCCTACAATGAGCAGTTCTTC	TRBV1	NA	NA	TRBJ2-1
CASSLSGNTEAFF	TGTGCCAGCAGTCTAAGTGGGAACACTGAAGCTTTCTTT	TRBV14	few	NA	TRBJ1-1
CASRLDYGYTF	TGTGCCAGCAGGTTAGACTATGGCTACACCTTC	TRBV5-6	NA	NA	TRBJ1-2
CASSRTKKDSPLHF	TGTGCCAGCAGCCGAACAAAAAAGGATTCACCCCTCCACTTT	TRBV3-1/TRBV3-2	NA	NA	TRBJ1-6
CASSHTAGRGEQFF	TGTGCCAGCTCACACACGGCAGGGCGGGGTGAGCAGTTCTTC	TRBV18	NA	NA	TRBJ2-1
CASSSPGTGSDEQFF	TGTGCCAGCAGTTCCCCCGGGACAGGGAGCGATGAGCAGTTCTTC	TRBV28	NA	TRBD1	TRBJ2-1
CASSDGVRKVTEAFF	TGTGCCAGCAGCGATGGGGTTCGGAAGGTCACTGAAGCTTTCTTT	TRBV9	NA	NA	TRBJ1-1
CAGGSSGANVLTF	TGTGCCGGGGGGAGCTCTGGGGCCAACGTCCTGACTTTC	TRBV2	NA	NA	TRBJ2-6